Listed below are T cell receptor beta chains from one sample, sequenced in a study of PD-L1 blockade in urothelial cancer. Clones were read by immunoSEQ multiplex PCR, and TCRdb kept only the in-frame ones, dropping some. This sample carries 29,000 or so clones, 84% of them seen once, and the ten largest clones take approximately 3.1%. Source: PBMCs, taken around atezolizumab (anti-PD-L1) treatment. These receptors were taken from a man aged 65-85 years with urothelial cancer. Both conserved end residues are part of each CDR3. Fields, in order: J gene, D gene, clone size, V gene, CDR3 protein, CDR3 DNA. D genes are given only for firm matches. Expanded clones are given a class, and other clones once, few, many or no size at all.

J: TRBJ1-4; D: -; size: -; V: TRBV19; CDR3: CASSYTGNTATNEKLFF; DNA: TGTGCCAGTAGTTACACAGGGAATACGGCAACTAATGAAAAACTGTTTTTT
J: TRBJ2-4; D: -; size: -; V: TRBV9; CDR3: CASSPSLGGAKNIQYF; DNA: TGTGCCAGCAGCCCAAGTTTGGGGGGAGCCAAAAACATTCAGTACTTC
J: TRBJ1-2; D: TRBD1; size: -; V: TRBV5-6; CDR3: CASSWKQGGGYGYTF; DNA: TGTGCCAGCAGCTGGAAACAGGGGGGTGGCTATGGCTACACCTTC
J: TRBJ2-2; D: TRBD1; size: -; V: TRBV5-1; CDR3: CASRPGQGAGELFF; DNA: TGCGCCAGCAGGCCGGGACAGGGGGCCGGGGAGCTGTTTTTT
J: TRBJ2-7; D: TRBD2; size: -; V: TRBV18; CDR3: CASSPSRDYHEQYF; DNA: TGTGCCAGCTCACCCTCCAGGGACTACCACGAGCAGTACTTC
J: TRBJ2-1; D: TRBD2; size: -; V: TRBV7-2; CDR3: CASSLMGSGGHNEQFF; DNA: TGTGCCAGCAGCTTAATGGGTAGCGGGGGCCACAATGAGCAGTTCTTC
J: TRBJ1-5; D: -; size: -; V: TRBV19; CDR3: CASSARTAPNQPQHF; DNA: TGTGCCAGTAGTGCCCGGACAGCCCCTAATCAGCCCCAGCATTTT
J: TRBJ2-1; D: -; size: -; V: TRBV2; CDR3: CASIRLEGINEQFF; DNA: TGTGCCAGCATCCGACTAGAAGGGATTAACGAGCAGTTCTTC
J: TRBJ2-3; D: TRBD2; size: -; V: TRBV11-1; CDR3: CASSLVSGLSTDTQYF; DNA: TGTGCCAGCAGCTTAGTTAGCGGGCTGAGCACAGATACGCAGTATTTT
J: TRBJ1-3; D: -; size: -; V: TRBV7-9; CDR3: CAGRDRSAGNTIYF; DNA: TGTGCCGGCCGAGACAGGAGCGCTGGAAACACCATATATTTT
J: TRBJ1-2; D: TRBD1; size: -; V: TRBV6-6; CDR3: CASSYSGTGGYGYTF; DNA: TGTGCCAGCAGTTATTCCGGGACAGGGGGCTATGGCTACACCTTC
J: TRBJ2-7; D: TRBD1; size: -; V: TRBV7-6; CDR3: CASSLGPGQGPGVDYEQYF; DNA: TGTGCCAGCAGCTTAGGCCCGGGACAGGGGCCCGGGGTCGACTACGAGCAGTACTTC
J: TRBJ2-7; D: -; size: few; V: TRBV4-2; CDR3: CASSHGAEQYF; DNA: TGTGCCAGCAGCCATGGGGCCGAGCAGTACTTC
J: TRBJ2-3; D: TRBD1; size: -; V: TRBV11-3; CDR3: CASKQGAQDTQYF; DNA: TGTGCCAGCAAACAGGGGGCGCAGGATACGCAGTATTTT
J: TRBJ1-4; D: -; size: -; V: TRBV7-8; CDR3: CASSLGGDEKLFF; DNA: TGTGCCAGCAGCTTAGGGGGCGATGAAAAACTGTTTTTT
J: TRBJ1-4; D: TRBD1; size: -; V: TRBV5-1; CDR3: CASGQGARANEKLFF; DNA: TGCGCCAGCGGGCAGGGGGCTCGGGCTAATGAAAAACTGTTTTTT
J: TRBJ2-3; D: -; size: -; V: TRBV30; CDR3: CALLLGAADTQYF; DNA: TGTGCCCTTCTGTTGGGGGCCGCAGATACGCAGTATTTT
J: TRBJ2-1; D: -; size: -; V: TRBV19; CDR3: CASSWRRYNEQFF; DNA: TGTGCCAGTAGTTGGAGGCGCTACAATGAGCAGTTCTTC
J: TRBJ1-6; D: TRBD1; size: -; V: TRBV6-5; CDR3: CATNRGEYNSPLHF; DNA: TGTGCCACCAACAGGGGGGAATATAATTCACCCCTCCACTTT
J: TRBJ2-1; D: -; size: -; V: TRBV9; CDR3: CASSSAYNEQFF; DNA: TGTGCCAGCAGCAGCGCCTACAATGAGCAGTTCTTC
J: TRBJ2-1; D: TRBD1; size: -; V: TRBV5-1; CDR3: CASSSGTGAYNEQFF; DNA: TGCGCCAGCAGCTCCGGGACAGGGGCGTACAATGAGCAGTTCTTC
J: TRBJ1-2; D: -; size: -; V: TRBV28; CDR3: CASSRDSNYGYTF; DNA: TGTGCCAGCAGTAGGGACTCTAACTATGGCTACACCTTC
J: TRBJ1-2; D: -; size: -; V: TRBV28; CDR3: CASAAGTYYGYTF; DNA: TGTGCCAGCGCTGCCGGGACTTACTATGGCTACACCTTC
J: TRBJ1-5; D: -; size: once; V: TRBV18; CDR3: CASSPGQSNQPQHF; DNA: TGTGCCAGCTCACCCGGACAGAGCAATCAGCCCCAGCATTTT
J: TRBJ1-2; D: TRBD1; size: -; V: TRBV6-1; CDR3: CASSEFRGPDGYTF; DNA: TGTGCCAGCAGTGAATTCAGGGGGCCGGATGGCTACACCTTC
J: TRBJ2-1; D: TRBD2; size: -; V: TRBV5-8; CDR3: CASNSDGGSSVEQFF; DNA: TGTGCCAGCAACTCGGACGGCGGGAGTTCGGTTGAGCAGTTCTTC
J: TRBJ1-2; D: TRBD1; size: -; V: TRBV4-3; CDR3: CASSLRETGEYGYTF; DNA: TGCGCCAGCAGCCTAAGAGAGACAGGGGAATATGGCTACACCTTC
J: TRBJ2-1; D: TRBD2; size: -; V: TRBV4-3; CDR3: CASSQDSGLAGAGEQFF; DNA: TGCGCCAGCAGCCAAGATAGTGGCCTAGCGGGAGCTGGTGAGCAGTTCTTC
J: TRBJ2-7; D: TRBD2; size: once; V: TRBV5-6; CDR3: CASRLAGRSSYEQYF; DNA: TGTGCCAGCAGACTAGCGGGAAGAAGCTCCTACGAGCAGTACTTC
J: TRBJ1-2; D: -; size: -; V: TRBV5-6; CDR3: CASSLGRGYGYTF; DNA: TGTGCCAGCAGCTTGGGGAGGGGCTATGGCTACACCTTC
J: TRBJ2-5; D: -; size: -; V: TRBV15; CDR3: CATSRDVRGGETQYF; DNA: TGTGCCACCAGCAGAGATGTTAGGGGAGGAGAGACCCAGTACTTC
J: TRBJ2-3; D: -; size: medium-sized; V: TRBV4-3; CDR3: CASSPEGAGGADTQYF; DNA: TGCGCCAGCAGCCCAGAGGGGGCGGGGGGCGCAGATACGCAGTATTTT
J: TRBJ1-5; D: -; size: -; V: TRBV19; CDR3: CASSIELYQPQHF; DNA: TGTGCCAGTAGTATCGAGTTATATCAGCCCCAGCATTTT